Described below is a single T cell receptor beta chain sequence and its context. This entry comes from a study of blood T cell repertoires in COVID-19. Across the study: Researchers got acute and convalescent COVID-19 samples from the United States, Italy and Spain. The analysed material was cDNA or gDNA that came from T cells, B-cell-depleted T cells, or PBMCs.

As handled by the study authors: Reference gene primer amplification gave estimated nucleated cell counts. Sequencing used immunoSEQ multiplex PCR; TCRdb keeps in-frame clones, though not all of them. V, J and clone size derive from that table, while D and trimming were established from the DNA sequence. The sample holds around 300,000 clones, approximately 88% seen once. Germline CDR1 and CDR2: SGHTA and FQGNSA. The CDR3 totals 19 residues. V lost 2 bases, J lost 1 base, and 23 bases lay in between. This receptor was obtained from a woman younger than 45 with COVID-19, enrolled during active disease. The material sequenced was peripheral blood. The chain couples TRBV7-2 to TRBJ1-1; perhaps TRBD1 as D (5 bases). The DNA for the CDR3 is TGTGCCAGCAGCTTACCCAGGGACGGGGGAATAGGTTGGAACACTGAAGCTTTCTTT. Its translation is CASSLPRDGGIGWNTEAFF.